This entry concerns a single T cell receptor beta chain. The length of the CDR3 is 14 residues. The V gene's germline CDR1 is SGDLS and CDR2 YYNGEE. The V segment lost 3 bases and the J segment 3 bases; nucleotides outside the gene matches: 5. After constant-region reverse-primer amplification, full-length variable regions underwent semi-nested PCR with Nested Universal Primer A. TCRdb independently ran MiXCR on the 5' RACE reads; one entry per CDR3 protein. The profile covers approximately 31,000 distinct CDR3 sequences, with approximately 24% appearing a single time and 3.5% to 4.5% taken by the ten largest.

The TCR sequence derives from a female donor with breast cancer. This chain links TRBV9 with TRBJ2-5; 7 nucleotides align to TRBD1. What was sequenced was naive CD4+ T cells sorted from a lymph node. Documented subset: naive CD4+ T cells, CD4+CD45RA+CD25-. CDR3 sequence reads: CASSGSGTEETQYF. The CDR3 DNA sequence: TGTGCCAGCAGCGGTTCCGGGACAGAAGAGACCCAGTACTTC. Combining the CDR3 with reference TRBV9 and TRBJ2-5 gives the whole variable domain DSGVTQTPKHLITATGQRVTLRCSPRSGDLSVYWYQQSLDQGLQFLIQYYNGEERAKGNILERFSAQQFPDLHSELNLSSLELGDSALYFCASSGSGTEETQYFGPGTRLLVL.